The rows below give T cell receptor beta chains drawn from one sample of a study of T cell responses to AZD1222 COVID-19 vaccine. Assay: immunoSEQ multiplex PCR; the TCRdb copy retains only in-frame clones and omits some. The repertoire holds about 110,000 clones, approximately 89% seen once, with around 3.3% in the top ten. Sample: peripheral blood, taken on day 0 of MenACWY control vaccination. These receptors came from an adult in good health. Each CDR3 is given with its conserved first and last residue. A D gene is named only where the DNA matches it firmly. Rows give clone size only sometimes, using once, few, many, or a class for an expanded clone.

j_call clone_size d_call cdr3_length v_call cdr3_aa cdr3_nt
TRBJ2-7 . . 16 TRBV11-2 CASNSPGLDLTYEQYF TGTGCCAGCAACTCTCCGGGTCTCGACTTGACCTACGAGCAGTACTTC
TRBJ1-6 . . 11 TRBV30 CAWSVRGALHF TGTGCCTGGAGTGTCAGGGGTGCCCTCCACTTT
TRBJ2-6 . . 16 TRBV6-4 CASSRDTGSGANVLTF TGTGCCAGCAGCAGAGACACAGGATCTGGGGCCAACGTCCTGACTTTC
TRBJ1-3 . . 15 TRBV6-1 CASSPLDSSGNTIYF TGTGCCAGCAGTCCCCTTGACAGCTCTGGAAACACCATATATTTT
TRBJ1-3 . . 11 TRBV10-2 CASSGGNTIYF TGCGCCAGCAGTGGTGGAAACACCATATATTTT
TRBJ2-2 . TRBD2 16 TRBV3-1/TRBV3-2 CASSQIAGANTGELFF TGTGCCAGCAGCCAAATAGCGGGGGCGAACACCGGGGAGCTGTTTTTT
TRBJ1-3 . . 15 TRBV5-5 CASNLATASGNTIYF TGTGCCAGCAACTTGGCGACAGCCTCTGGAAACACCATATATTTT
TRBJ1-4 . . 11 TRBV29-1 CSVAEFGKLFF TGCAGCGTTGCCGAGTTTGGAAAACTGTTTTTT
TRBJ2-7 once . 14 TRBV5-1 CASSLVRGHHEQYF TGCGCCAGCAGCTTGGTTCGGGGGCACCACGAGCAGTACTTC
TRBJ1-6 . . 13 TRBV9 CASSVKGNSPLHF TGTGCCAGCAGCGTAAAGGGGAATTCACCCCTCCACTTT
TRBJ1-6 . . 13 TRBV6-5 CATSRGRNSPLHF TGTGCCACGTCAAGGGGCCGCAATTCACCCCTCCACTTT
TRBJ2-3 once . 11 TRBV2 CASRGFDTQYF TGTGCCAGCAGGGGATTTGATACGCAGTATTTT
TRBJ1-1 . . 13 TRBV7-9 CASSTQGYTETFF TGTGCCAGCAGCACACAGGGATACACTGAAACTTTCTTT
TRBJ2-7 . TRBD1 14 TRBV30 CAWRYKGQGKEQYF TGTGCCTGGAGGTATAAGGGACAGGGGAAGGAGCAGTACTTC
TRBJ1-2 once . 14 TRBV30 CAWTRRGARYGYTF TGTGCCTGGACCCGACGGGGGGCGCGTTATGGCTACACCTTC
TRBJ1-2 . . 12 TRBV4-3 CASSQAGYGYTF TGCGCCAGCAGCCAAGCAGGATATGGCTACACCTTC
TRBJ2-2 . . 15 TRBV5-1 CASSRSAANTGELFF TGCGCCAGCAGCAGGTCGGCAGCGAACACCGGGGAGCTGTTTTTT
TRBJ2-5 . . 14 TRBV5-1 CASSLGQGFETQYF TGCGCCAGCAGCTTGGGGCAGGGATTCGAGACCCAGTACTTC
TRBJ2-5 . . 14 TRBV3-1/TRBV3-2 CASSQGQGLETQYF TGTGCCAGCAGCCAAGGGCAGGGACTGGAGACCCAGTACTTC
TRBJ2-7 . . 14 TRBV30 CAWSRQQSSYEQYF TGTGCCTGGAGCCGACAGCAAAGCTCCTACGAGCAGTACTTC
TRBJ1-6 . TRBD1 16 TRBV6-5 CASSYGRGQVNSPLHF TGTGCCAGCAGTTACGGCAGGGGGCAAGTTAATTCACCCCTCCACTTT
TRBJ1-1 . . 13 TRBV3-1/TRBV3-2 CASRYRVGTEAFF TGTGCCAGCAGGTACAGGGTTGGCACTGAAGCTTTCTTT
TRBJ2-5 . TRBD2 18 TRBV7-2 CASSGRQGLAGVGETQYF TGTGCCAGCAGCGGAAGACAGGGACTAGCGGGGGTTGGGGAGACCCAGTACTTC
TRBJ2-5 . . 15 TRBV18 CASSPVVGRGETQYF TGTGCCAGCTCACCAGTGGTGGGGAGAGGGGAGACCCAGTACTTC
TRBJ2-7 . TRBD1 13 TRBV29-1 CSAGQGPTYEQYF TGCAGCGCCGGACAGGGACCGACCTACGAGCAGTACTTC
TRBJ1-6 . TRBD1 14 TRBV6-2/TRBV6-3 CASSYTGTGSPLHF TGTGCCAGCAGTTATACCGGGACAGGTTCACCCCTCCACTTT
TRBJ1-1 . . 13 TRBV11-2 CASSSGQSTEAFF TGTGCCAGCAGCTCCGGACAGAGCACTGAAGCTTTCTTT
TRBJ2-1 . . 16 TRBV7-3 CASSAPGTESYNEQFF TGTGCCAGCAGCGCCCCCGGGACCGAGTCCTACAATGAGCAGTTCTTC